The 19 T cell receptor beta chains given below trace back to one sample, sequenced in a study of T cell clonality in common variable immunodeficiency. Libraries were prepared by immunoSEQ multiplex PCR; TCRdb keeps only in-frame clonotypes and omits some of them. Singletons are absent from the sample, which has roughly 70,000 clones. The sample comprised peripheral blood mononuclear cells. The source of these receptors is a person aged 18 to 75 in good health.

This clone has only a few counts. The sequence runs out 3 residues before the end of the CDR3; the remainder is reconstructed from the germline J gene. The rearrangement links TRBV19 to TRBJ1-5; 7 bases are a match to TRBD1. The CDR3 has 15 amino acids. Trimming cost V 8 bases and J 1 base; bases outside gene matches: 8. From germline, CDR1 is LNHDA and CDR2 SQIVND (reference sequence). CDR3 region: CASEPGQWSNQPQHF. Partial CDR3 DNA: TGTGCCAGTGAACCGGGACAGTGGAGCAATCAGCCC.

This clone was seen ten or more times. The read terminates 3 residues ahead of where the CDR3 ends, so the germline J gene completes it. V gene TRBV30 combines with J gene TRBJ2-3; possibly TRBD2 for D (7 bases). Deletions cut 4 bases from V and 2 bases from J, with 19 bases between. The CDR3 spans 16 residues. The germline gives CDR1 GTSNPN, CDR2 SVGIG (reference sequence). Incomplete CDR3 DNA: TGTGCCTGGACCCCAGAGGGGGGGGTCAACACAGATACG. Protein sequence: CAWTPEGGVNTDT. The whole CDR3 is CAWTPEGGVNTDTQYF.

This clone was seen at least ten times. The read finishes 3 residues shy of the CDR3 end, and the germline J gene is used to complete it. This chain connects TRBV7-3 to TRBJ1-2; D is perhaps TRBD1 (5 bases). Germline V lookup: CDR1 SGHTA, CDR2 FQGTGA. V was shortened by 0 bases and J by 2 bases, with 16 bases between the two germline ends. The CDR3 spans 17 residues. The part of the CDR3 DNA that was read is TGTGCCAGCAGCTTAACGTTGGCCGGTGGGGCCAACTATGGC. It translates to CASSLTLAGGANYG. The full-length CDR3 reads as CASSLTLAGGANYGYTF.

There are many counts of this clone. With the read ending 3 residues before the CDR3 end, the germline J gene is used to fill in that end. The J gene is TRBJ2-1, the V gene TRBV10-3; D is ambiguous. This CDR3 region has 13 residues. CDR1 and CDR2 (germline): ENHRY, SYGVKD. Trimming pared 4 bases from V and 8 bases from J, leaving 12 bases between. The sequenced part of the CDR3 DNA is TGTGCCATCAGTGCTCTCGCCCGGGATGAG. It specifies CAISALARDE. The full CDR3 protein is CAISALARDEQFF.

This clone has a count of ten or more. CDR3 DNA, as far as it was read: TGCAGTGCTAAACCCGTGTCCCGGGGGTACAATGAG. This codes for CSAKPVSRGYNE. The complete CDR3 sequence is CSAKPVSRGYNEQFF. The genes are TRBV20-1 and TRBJ2-1; TRBD2 is a possible D gene (6 bases). The sequenced fragment ends 3 residues before the CDR3 boundary, so the rest is inferred from the germline J gene. CDR1 and CDR2 from the germline V gene are DFQATT and SNEGSKA (reference sequence). The CDR3 is made up of 15 amino acids. V gave up 4 bases and J gave up 4 bases, with 17 bases separating them.

Turning to this clone: The DNA ends 3 residues before the CDR3 does, and the rest of the CDR3 is filled in from the germline J gene. The chain joins TRBV2 to TRBJ1-4; D is perhaps TRBD1 (6 bases). The CDR3 covers 19 residues. Germline CDR1 SNHLY, CDR2 FYNNEI. The sequenced CDR3 bases are TGTGCCAGCCTCACACGGGTGACGGGGGGCGTAGAAATCGATAGGAAA. This sequence encodes CASLTRVTGGVEIDRK. The full CDR3 protein is CASLTRVTGGVEIDRKLFF. The variable domain in full, with the rest retrieved from reference TRBV2 and TRBJ1-4, is EPEVTQTPSHQVTQMGQEVILRCVPISNHLYFYWYRQILGQKVEFLVSFYNNEISEKSEIFDDQFSVERPDGSNFTLKIRSTKLEDSAMYFCASLTRVTGGVEIDRKLFFGSGTQLSVL.

This clone appeared many times. The read comes to an end 3 residues before the CDR3 does, leaving the germline J gene to fill in the end. This chain uses TRBV4-2 with TRBJ1-5; no firm D call. Germline assignment: CDR1 LGHNA and CDR2 YNFKEQ. The length of the CDR3 is 14 residues. V dropped 0 bases and J dropped 4 bases, with 7 bases sitting between them. The DNA read from the CDR3 is TGTGCCAGCAGCCAAGAAGCGGGAAATCAGCCC. Its translation is CASSQEAGNQP. The CDR3 reads in full as CASSQEAGNQPQHF.

This clone was observed at least ten times. The read ends 3 residues shy of where the CDR3 ends; the end is completed using the germline J gene. V is TRBV12-3 or TRBV12-4 and J is TRBJ2-2; maybe TRBD2 (5 bases). The V end lost 6 bases, the J end lost 3 bases, and 11 bases lay between the germline ends. This CDR3 region has 14 residues. Incomplete CDR3 DNA: TGTGCCAGCAGCCCTGACTACTACACCGGGGAG. This translates into CASSPDYYTGE. The full CDR3 is CASSPDYYTGELFF.

The table lists this clone with many counts. The read gets to within 3 residues of the CDR3 end, and the germline J gene fills in the rest. This chain links TRBV7-3 with TRBJ2-3, with D possibly matching TRBD1 (5 bases). The germline V gene has CDR1 SGHTA and CDR2 FQGTGA. The CDR3 extends over 15 amino acids. Trimming shortened V by 7 bases and J by 1 base, and 15 bases separated the two germline ends. The DNA read from the CDR3 is TGTGCCAGCACCCCTAGGGGCGGCCGCACAGATACG. Its translation: CASTPRGGRTDT. The CDR3 in full is CASTPRGGRTDTQYF.

This clone has at least ten counts. The read halts 3 residues ahead of the CDR3 end, with the missing end drawn from the germline J gene. This chain connects TRBV5-1 to TRBJ2-3; 10 bases line up with TRBD2. CDR3 size: 15 residues. V shed 5 bases, J shed 3 bases, and the junction held 6 bases outside the gene matches. CDR1 is SGHRS, CDR2 YFSETQ, per germline. The CDR3 bases that were read are TGCGCCAGCAGGTCGGGACTAGCGATAACAGATACG. Protein: CASRSGLAITDT. The complete CDR3 protein is CASRSGLAITDTQYF. The full variable domain, with the rest looked up from reference TRBV5-1 and TRBJ2-3, is KAGVTQTPRYLIKTRGQQVTLSCSPISGHRSVSWYQQTPGQGLQFLFEYFSETQRNKGNFPGRFSGRQFSNSRSEMNVSTLELGDSALYLCASRSGLAITDTQYFGPGTRLTVL.

This clone was observed at least ten times. The read falls 3 residues short of the CDR3 end, and the missing part is taken from the germline J gene. This sequence joins TRBV5-4 and TRBJ1-1; 10 bases fit TRBD1. This CDR3 contains 16 residues. Germline lookup yields CDR1 SGHNT and CDR2 YYREEE (reference sequence). After removal of 4 bases from V and 0 bases from J, the junction contained 6 bases not matched to a gene. Partial CDR3 DNA: TGTGCCAGCAGCATCGGGACAGGGGCAATGAACACTGAA. Its translation: CASSIGTGAMNTE. From start to end, the CDR3 is CASSIGTGAMNTEAFF.

This clone was picked up many times. The CDR3 goes on 3 residues after the read ends, and that part is filled in from the germline J gene. This chain connects TRBV6-2 or TRBV6-3 to TRBJ2-3, with 9 nucleotides matching TRBD2. The V segment lost 5 bases and the J segment 1 base; nucleotides outside the gene matches: 7. CDR3 length: 16 amino acids. Germline V gene data show CDR1 as MNHEY and CDR2 as SVGEGT. CDR3 sequence reads: CASSVIAGVGTDTQYF. CDR3 bases read: TGTGCCAGCAGTGTAATAGCGGGAGTAGGCACAGATACG.

This clone was picked up many times. The read terminates 3 residues ahead of where the CDR3 ends, so the germline J gene completes it. The rearrangement uses TRBV30 and TRBJ1-4, with TRBD1 matching over 9 bases. Germline values: CDR1 GTSNPN, CDR2 SVGIG (reference sequence). V shed 1 base and J 5 bases; nucleotides not matched to a gene: 2. This CDR3 has 14 residues. The CDR3 here is CAWSGGTGNEKLFF. The sequenced CDR3 bases are TGTGCCTGGAGTGGAGGGACAGGGAATGAAAAA.

Of note for this clone: The junction departs from germline at one end; a sequencing error may be responsible. The DNA ends 3 residues before the CDR3 does, and the rest of the CDR3 is filled in from the germline J gene. This chain joins TRBV7-7 and TRBJ2-5; 8 bases line up with TRBD2. Germline-derived CDR1 and CDR2 are SSHAT and FNYEAQ (reference sequence). This CDR3 spans 16 amino acids. The sequenced CDR3 bases are TGTGCTAGCAGCCCCTGGACGGGAGGGCCGGGGGGGACC. Amino acids: CASSPWTGGPGGT. The entire CDR3 protein reads CASSPWTGGPGGTQYF.

This clone was counted many times. The observed sequence ends 3 residues before the CDR3 terminus, with the missing tail filled in from the germline J gene. The rearrangement links TRBV5-1 to TRBJ2-2; 11 bases align to TRBD1. The CDR3 totals 17 residues. V was clipped by 3 bases and J by 3 bases; unmatched bases: 7. Looked up from germline, CDR1 is SGHRS and CDR2 is YFSETQ. The chain's CDR3 is CASSSPGQGAYTGELFF. The covered CDR3 bases are TGCGCCAGCAGCTCGCCTGGACAGGGGGCCTACACCGGGGAG.

The table lists this clone with a few counts. Sequencing ends 3 residues short of the CDR3 end; the germline J gene provides the rest. V is TRBV7-6 and J is TRBJ2-3; TRBD2 agrees at 8 bases. Germline assignment: CDR1 SGHVS and CDR2 FNYEAQ. The V segment lost 5 bases and the J segment 2 bases; nucleotides outside the gene matches: 6. The CDR3 covers 15 residues. CDR3 region: CASSPLSGATDTQYF. Incomplete CDR3 DNA: TGTGCCAGCAGCCCACTTAGCGGGGCCACAGATACG.

Ten or more counts support this clone. The read comes to an end 3 residues before the CDR3 does, leaving the germline J gene to fill in the end. The chain couples TRBV28 to TRBJ1-5; D is undetermined. Trimming cost V 5 bases and J 4 bases, with 9 bases left between them. CDR3 length equals 13 residues. Germline assignment: CDR1 MDHEN and CDR2 SYDVKM. CDR3 in amino acids: CASSPPSNQPQHF. The CDR3 DNA, read in part, is TGTGCCAGCAGTCCACCCAGTAATCAGCCC.

Many counts were recorded for this clone. Sequencing ends 3 residues short of the CDR3 end; the germline J gene provides the rest. This rearrangement joins TRBV19 to TRBJ2-2; D unresolved. The CDR3 length is 14 residues. Deletions cut 2 bases from V and 8 bases from J, with 12 bases between. Germline values: CDR1 LNHDA, CDR2 SQIVND (reference sequence). Incomplete CDR3 DNA: TGTGCCAGTAGTATACTGCCCAGTGAAGGGGAG. Translation: CASSILPSEGE. The full CDR3 is CASSILPSEGELFF.

This clone was observed at least ten times. The sequenced fragment ends 3 residues before the CDR3 boundary, so the rest is inferred from the germline J gene. The V call is TRBV29-1, the J call TRBJ2-1; 11 bases line up with TRBD2. The J segment lost 1 base and the V segment lost 2 bases, leaving 13 bases of the junction unmatched. This CDR3 spans 19 amino acids. Germline-derived CDR1 and CDR2 are SQVTM and ANQGSEA. The sequenced part of the CDR3 DNA is TGCAGCGTTGAATTCTTCACTAGCGGGGGCCGCGTTTCCTACAATGAG. It translates to CSVEFFTSGGRVSYNE. From start to end, the CDR3 is CSVEFFTSGGRVSYNEQFF.